The 31 T cell receptor beta chains below all came from one sample that was sequenced in a study of shared clonotypes between healthy human individuals. Sequenced by immunoSEQ multiplex PCR; TCRdb stores in-frame clones only, minus some. Of around 2.3 million clones listed, roughly 95% are singletons. Sequenced: naive CD4+ T cells sorted from blood. The subset was: CD45RA+ positively selected. The source is a man aged 18 to 30 in good health.

V usage is TRBV7-6 and J usage is TRBJ2-7, with D perhaps TRBD1 (6 bases). This CDR3 is 17 amino acids long. The germline V and J ends were trimmed by 1 base and 4 bases, with 20 bases remaining between them. CDR1 SGHVS and CDR2 FNYEAQ come from the germline V gene. The CDR3 DNA follows: TGTGCCAGCAGCTTAGGGAGCCGGGACAACGGAGTTTACGAGCAGTACTTC. This translates into CASSLGSRDNGVYEQYF. Using reference TRBV7-6 and TRBJ2-7 for the parts outside the CDR3, the full variable domain is GAGVSQSPRYKVTKRGQDVALRCDPISGHVSLYWYRQALGQGPEFLTYFNYEAQQDKSGLPNDRFSAERPEGSISTLTIQRTEQRDSAMYRCASSLGSRDNGVYEQYFGPGTRLTVT.

This chain joins TRBV6-5 and TRBJ2-5; no firm D call. Trimming stripped 0 bases from V and 4 bases from J, with 9 bases between. Germline V gene data show CDR1 as MNHEY and CDR2 as SVGAGI. The CDR3 consists of 14 residues. CDR3 nucleotides: TGTGCCAGCAGTTACTCGGATGGTGTAGAGACCCAGTACTTC. It specifies CASSYSDGVETQYF.

V usage is TRBV11-2 and J usage is TRBJ2-2; D is perhaps TRBD2 (5 bases). The CDR3 is 15 amino acids. V dropped 5 bases and J dropped 3 bases, with 13 bases sitting between them. Looked up from germline, CDR1 is SGHAT and CDR2 is FQNNGV. CDR3 in amino acids: CASSTSSMDTGELFF. Here the CDR3 DNA reads TGTGCCAGCAGCACCTCTAGCATGGACACCGGGGAGCTGTTTTTT.

The rearrangement uses TRBV2 and TRBJ2-7, with a possible D match to TRBD1 (5 bases). The CDR3 has 12 amino acids. Trimming took off 6 bases at V and 3 bases at J, with 9 bases between the two ends. Germline CDR1 SNHLY, CDR2 FYNNEI. The CDR3 reads CASRDQGYEQYF. In DNA form, the CDR3 reads TGTGCCAGCAGGGACCAGGGCTACGAGCAGTACTTC.

This chain connects TRBV30 to TRBJ1-3; possibly TRBD1 for D (6 bases). Germline V CDR1 and CDR2: GTSNPN, SVGIG (reference sequence). Trimming removed 2 bases from V and 5 bases from J, with 16 bases in between. CDR3 length equals 15 residues. The CDR3: CAWSPRAGARNTIYF. The CDR3 DNA is TGTGCCTGGAGTCCCCGGGCAGGGGCAAGAAACACCATATATTTT.

This chain uses TRBV30 with TRBJ1-2; D possibly corresponds to TRBD1 (6 bases). Germline CDR1 reads GTSNPN; CDR2 reads SVGIG (reference sequence). Trimming shortened V by 2 bases and J by 4 bases, and 20 bases separated the two germline ends. The CDR3 has 16 residues. The chain's CDR3 is CAWSRRRGVSFYGYTF. CDR3 sequence (DNA): TGTGCCTGGAGTAGGAGGAGGGGGGTCTCTTTCTATGGCTACACCTTC. The whole variable domain, remainder taken from reference TRBV30 and TRBJ1-2, is SQTIHQWPATLVQPVGSPLSLECTVEGTSNPNLYWYRQAAGRGLQLLFYSVGIGQISSEVPQNLSASRPQDRQFILSSKKLLLSDSGFYLCAWSRRRGVSFYGYTFGSGTRLTVV.

This sequence joins TRBV27 and TRBJ2-7; 12 bases are a match to TRBD1. Trimming at V came to 5 bases and at J to 5 bases, leaving 7 bases not matched to a gene. This CDR3 spans 15 amino acids. Looked up from germline, CDR1 is MNHEY and CDR2 is SMNVEV (reference sequence). The CDR3: CASSPGTGGPHEQYF. The CDR3 coding sequence is TGTGCCAGCAGTCCCGGGACAGGGGGCCCTCACGAGCAGTACTTC.

The chain couples TRBV5-1 to TRBJ2-3; D is perhaps TRBD1 or TRBD2 (5 bases each). Looked up from germline, CDR1 is SGHRS and CDR2 is YFSETQ. The CDR3 spans 15 residues. Deletions cut 3 bases from V and 2 bases from J, with 13 bases between. The CDR3 sequence is CASSWMGRFTDTQYF. In DNA, the CDR3 is TGCGCCAGCAGCTGGATGGGACGTTTCACAGATACGCAGTATTTT. Supplemented by reference TRBV5-1 and TRBJ2-3, the full variable domain reads KAGVTQTPRYLIKTRGQQVTLSCSPISGHRSVSWYQQTPGQGLQFLFEYFSETQRNKGNFPGRFSGRQFSNSRSEMNVSTLELGDSALYLCASSWMGRFTDTQYFGPGTRLTVL.

V gene TRBV19 combines with J gene TRBJ2-3, with 10 bases that match TRBD2. The V gene end was trimmed by 4 bases and the J gene end by 5 bases; junction bases not matched to a gene: 15. From germline, CDR1 is LNHDA and CDR2 SQIVND (reference sequence). The CDR3 covers 18 residues. The CDR3: CASSSLVGAGGFEDTQYF. The CDR3 DNA follows: TGTGCCAGTAGTAGTCTAGTGGGAGCGGGAGGGTTCGAAGATACGCAGTATTTT.

V is TRBV30 and J is TRBJ2-3; D is tentatively TRBD1 or TRBD2 (5 bases each). Germline loops: CDR1 GTSNPN, CDR2 SVGIG (reference sequence). This CDR3 spans 14 amino acids. V lost 3 bases to trimming and J lost 2 bases, with 12 bases between them. The DNA of the CDR3 is TGTGCCTGGAGGTTTTGGGGGATCACAGATACGCAGTATTTT. Translation: CAWRFWGITDTQYF.

In this sample, this clone turned up once. The V call is TRBV7-9, the J call TRBJ1-4, with 9 positions matching TRBD1. Germline-derived CDR1 and CDR2 are SEHNR and FQNEAQ (reference sequence). The CDR3 has 15 residues. The ends lost 5 bases at V and 5 bases at J; junction bases unmatched: 6. The CDR3 nucleotides are TGTGCCAGCAGCCCGCCCGGGACAGGGAATGAAAAACTGTTTTTT. Translated: CASSPPGTGNEKLFF.

The chain joins TRBV30 to TRBJ2-2; D unresolved. Trimming pared 3 bases from V and 1 base from J, leaving 9 bases between. Germline assignment: CDR1 GTSNPN and CDR2 SVGIG (reference sequence). The CDR3 has 14 residues. CDR3: CAWRWTGNTGELFF. The CDR3 region has the DNA TGTGCCTGGAGATGGACGGGGAACACCGGGGAGCTGTTTTTT.

The chain couples TRBV10-3 to TRBJ1-2; 8 positions agree with TRBD1. V gave up 4 bases and J gave up 4 bases; unmatched junction bases: 8. This CDR3 spans 15 amino acids. CDR1 and CDR2 from the germline V gene are ENHRY and SYGVKD. CDR3 DNA sequence: TGTGCCATCAGTGTCCCAGGGGGCGCAAGCTATGGCTACACCTTC. This encodes CAISVPGGASYGYTF.

The rearrangement joins TRBV5-1 to TRBJ1-4; D call uncertain. This CDR3 region has 16 residues. V lost 4 bases and J 0 bases, leaving 13 bases between the germline ends. Germline CDR1 reads SGHRS; CDR2 reads YFSETQ. CDR3 nucleotides: TGCGCCAGCAGCCCCGGAAACAGCGCAACTAATGAAAAACTGTTTTTT. It specifies CASSPGNSATNEKLFF.

A single count supports this clone. The chain is built from TRBV13 and TRBJ2-1; D possibly corresponds to TRBD1 (5 bases). This CDR3 has 11 amino acids. V shed 4 bases and J shed 14 bases, with 12 bases lying between them. The V gene's germline CDR1 is PRHDT and CDR2 FYEKMQ (reference sequence). The CDR3 spells CASSSDNREFF. CDR3 in DNA: TGTGCCAGCAGCTCGGACAACCGGGAGTTCTTC.

The chain combines TRBV18 with TRBJ1-4; D is perhaps TRBD1 (6 bases). CDR3 length equals 16 residues. Between the trimmed V and J ends, which lost 3 bases and 0 bases, there was a span of 11 bases. Germline values: CDR1 KGHSH, CDR2 LQKENI. The CDR3 spells CASSPRGSATNEKLFF. The CDR3 DNA reads TGTGCCAGCTCACCTAGGGGGTCGGCAACTAATGAAAAACTGTTTTTT.

The chain links TRBV7-9 to TRBJ1-1; D perhaps matches TRBD1 (5 bases). This CDR3 comprises 15 residues. With 4 bases removed from V and 1 base from J, the gap between germline ends came to 13 bases. The germline gives CDR1 SEHNR, CDR2 FQNEAQ (reference sequence). CDR3 in amino acids: CASSSTGASNTEAFF. The CDR3 DNA reads as TGTGCCAGCAGCTCAACCGGGGCCTCGAACACTGAAGCTTTCTTT.

The chain is built from TRBV27 and TRBJ2-3, with 10 nucleotides matching TRBD2. Germline assignment: CDR1 MNHEY and CDR2 SMNVEV (reference sequence). This CDR3 contains 17 residues. V was clipped by 3 bases and J by 2 bases; unmatched bases: 8. As DNA, the CDR3 is TGTGCCAGCAGTTTGTCTAGCGGGGGACCTTCCACAGATACGCAGTATTTT. Residues: CASSLSSGGPSTDTQYF.

The chain combines TRBV19 with TRBJ2-3, with TRBD1 matching 9 bases. The junction had 8 bases not matched to a gene; V was cut back by 6 bases and J by 10 bases. Germline V lookup: CDR1 LNHDA, CDR2 SQIVND (reference sequence). The CDR3 has 13 residues. For the CDR3, the DNA is TGTGCCAGTAGCCTCCCGGGACAGGGTGCGCAGTATTTT. Its translation: CASSLPGQGAQYF.

The V call is TRBV9, the J call TRBJ2-7; D unresolved. The CDR3 extends over 14 amino acids. Per the germline V gene, CDR1 is SGDLS and CDR2 is YYNGEE. V was clipped by 4 bases and J by 6 bases, with 17 bases between them. CDR3 nucleotides: TGTGCCAGCAGCCGCCGATGGTTGCCGGGCGAGCAGTACTTC. This codes for CASSRRWLPGEQYF.

The genes are TRBV15 and TRBJ1-3; TRBD1 is a possible D gene (5 bases). The germline V gene has CDR1 LNHNV and CDR2 YYDKDF (reference sequence). The length of the CDR3 is 18 residues. V was shortened by 2 bases and J by 0 bases, with 17 bases between the two germline ends. This chain's CDR3 is CATSRTWDGYNSGNTIYF. The DNA for the CDR3 is TGTGCCACCAGCAGAACCTGGGACGGATACAACTCTGGAAACACCATATATTTT.

The V and J genes are TRBV21-1 and TRBJ2-1; the table's D call TRBD1 went unverified against the DNA. TRBV21-1 is reported as a pseudogene. This CDR3 is built from 17 residues. This chain's CDR3 is CASSKGAGQGRYNEQFF. The CDR3 DNA reads TGTGCCAGCAGCAAAGGGGCAGGACAGGGTAGATACAATGAGCAGTTCTTC.

Worth noting for this clone: Other DNA sequences of this sample code for an identical CDR3. This chain's CDR3 is CASSPPQGLNTEAFF. DNA for the CDR3: TGTGCCAGCTCACCACCTCAGGGGTTGAACACTGAAGCTTTCTTT. V is TRBV18 and J is TRBJ1-1, with D perhaps TRBD1 (6 bases). The V gene's germline CDR1 is KGHSH and CDR2 LQKENI. The V end was cut by 0 bases, the J end by 0 bases, with 8 bases between. The CDR3 is 15 amino acids.

The chain combines TRBV20-1 with TRBJ2-2; D not resolved. This CDR3 is built from 11 residues. In germline, CDR1 is DFQATT, CDR2 SNEGSKA (reference sequence). Trimming left V 6 bases short and J 4 bases short, with 6 bases between. CDR3 in amino acids: CSATGTGELFF. CDR3 DNA sequence: TGCAGTGCCACCGGCACCGGGGAGCTGTTTTTT.

V and J are TRBV2 and TRBJ2-5, with D uncertain. This CDR3 has 14 amino acids. The V and J ends lost 7 bases and 1 base respectively, with 13 bases between them. Germline lookup yields CDR1 SNHLY and CDR2 FYNNEI. In nucleotides, the CDR3 is TGTGCCAGCACCCGGTTCTCTGGCCAAGAGACCCAGTACTTC. Translating gives CASTRFSGQETQYF. Full variable domain (remainder filled in from reference TRBV2 and TRBJ2-5): EPEVTQTPSHQVTQMGQEVILRCVPISNHLYFYWYRQILGQKVEFLVSFYNNEISEKSEIFDDQFSVERPDGSNFTLKIRSTKLEDSAMYFCASTRFSGQETQYFGPGTRLLVL.

This chain links TRBV6-5 with TRBJ1-4, with no clear D. Germline assignment: CDR1 MNHEY and CDR2 SVGAGI. The CDR3 length is 14 residues. The V and J ends lost 2 bases and 2 bases respectively, with 6 bases between them. CDR3 sequence: CASSYGQTNEKLFF. CDR3 DNA sequence: TGTGCCAGCAGTTACGGGCAGACTAATGAAAAACTGTTTTTT.

Turning to this clone: This specimen includes other DNA sequences encoding the same CDR3. The rearrangement links TRBV18 to TRBJ1-4; unclear D gene. Between the trimmed V and J ends, which lost 2 bases and 5 bases, there was a span of 9 bases. Per the germline V gene, CDR1 is KGHSH and CDR2 is LQKENI. The CDR3 has 14 residues. In DNA form, the CDR3 reads TGTGCCAGCTCACCAGGGCAGCCGAATGAAAAACTGTTTTTT. Translation: CASSPGQPNEKLFF.

V gene TRBV7-9 combines with J gene TRBJ1-2; D is unresolved. Germline CDR1 reads SEHNR; CDR2 reads FQNEAQ (reference sequence). This CDR3 spans 14 amino acids. V shed 5 bases and J shed 4 bases, with 14 bases lying between them. The CDR3 loop reads CASSRQVSLYGYTF. The CDR3 DNA sequence: TGTGCCAGCAGCCGTCAAGTCTCTCTCTATGGCTACACCTTC. Full variable domain (remainder filled in from reference TRBV7-9 and TRBJ1-2): DTGVSQNPRHKITKRGQNVTFRCDPISEHNRLYWYRQTLGQGPEFLTYFQNEAQLEKSRLLSDRFSAERPKGSFSTLEIQRTEQGDSAMYLCASSRQVSLYGYTFGSGTRLTVV.

The chain couples TRBV10-3 to TRBJ1-2, with D perhaps TRBD1 (5 bases). This CDR3 is built from 12 residues. The germline V gene has CDR1 ENHRY and CDR2 SYGVKD. V lost 10 bases and J lost 5, with 14 bases in between. The CDR3 DNA is TGTGCCACCACTGGGGGGGAGTATGGCTACACCTTC. It encodes CATTGGEYGYTF.

The genes are TRBV18 and TRBJ1-5; no definite D call. Trimming shortened V by 6 bases and J by 1 base, and 13 bases separated the two germline ends. The CDR3 extends over 15 amino acids. Per germline, CDR1 KGHSH and CDR2 LQKENI. In DNA form, the CDR3 reads TGTGCCAGCTCCGCCCTCCCGGGGAGCAATCAGCCCCAGCATTTT. This sequence encodes CASSALPGSNQPQHF. The variable domain in full, with the rest retrieved from reference TRBV18 and TRBJ1-5, is NAGVMQNPRHLVRRRGQEARLRCSPMKGHSHVYWYRQLPEEGLKFMVYLQKENIIDESGMPKERFSAEFPKEGPSILRIQQVVRGDSAAYFCASSALPGSNQPQHFGDGTRLSIL.

V usage is TRBV6-4 and J usage is TRBJ2-3, with 8 bases fitting TRBD2. The CDR3 sequence is 14 residues long. V was clipped by 0 bases and J by 6 bases; unmatched bases: 2. Germline CDR1 is MRHNA and CDR2 is SNTAGT. The CDR3 sequence is CASSDSKRGDTQYF. In nucleotides, the CDR3 is TGTGCCAGCAGTGACTCGAAGCGGGGGGATACGCAGTATTTT.